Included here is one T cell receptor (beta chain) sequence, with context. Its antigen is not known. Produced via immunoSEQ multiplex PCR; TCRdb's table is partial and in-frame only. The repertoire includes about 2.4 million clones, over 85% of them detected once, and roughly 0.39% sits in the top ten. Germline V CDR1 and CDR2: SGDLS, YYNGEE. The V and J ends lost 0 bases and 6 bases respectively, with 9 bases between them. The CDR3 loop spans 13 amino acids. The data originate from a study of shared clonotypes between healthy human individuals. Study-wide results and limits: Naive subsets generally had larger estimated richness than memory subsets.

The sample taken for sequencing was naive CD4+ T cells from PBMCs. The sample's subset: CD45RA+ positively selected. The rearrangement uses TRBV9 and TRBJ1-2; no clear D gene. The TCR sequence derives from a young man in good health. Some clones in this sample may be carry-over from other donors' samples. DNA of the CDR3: TGTGCCAGCAGCGTAGAGGGTAGGAATGGCTACACCTTC. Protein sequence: CASSVEGRNGYTF.